The 22 T cell receptor beta chains given below trace back to one sample, sequenced in a study of vaccination and CD4 T cells after COVID-19 (dated by TCRdb to 2022 to 2024). In the paper's terms, the treatment or condition label means: roughly 10-day PBMC culture with coronavirus spike peptide pools or control peptides (ViraFEST assay). Library method: PCR. The sequencer was an Illumina iSeq 100. TCR sequencing of DNA from cultured CD4+ T cells used the Oncomine TCR Beta short-read assay at the Johns Hopkins FTIC core. TCRdb itself trimmed the public reads at Q25 with fastp, ran MiXCR and retained productive beta chains. Rows are unified per CDR3 protein, each entry keeping the most common DNA and genes. This sample is represented by about 8,500 distinct CDR3 sequences; around 18% of them were singletons. The ten biggest clones cover 21% of the sample. These receptors' targets are unknown. The sequences come from CD4+ T cells from blood, cultured in vitro, collected after SARS-CoV-2 vaccination. The receptors originated from a human donor who had recovered from COVID-19.

In its sample, this clonotype is medium-sized. The chain couples TRBV6-1 to TRBJ1-6; D might be TRBD1 (5 bases). V was pared by 10 bases and J by 5 bases, with 15 bases between. The CDR3 is 14 amino acids. Germline lookup yields CDR1 MNHNS and CDR2 SASEGT. The CDR3 spells CAISSGGDNSPLHF. CDR3 nucleotides: TGTGCCATCTCGTCGGGGGGGGATAATTCACCCCTCCACTTT.

The chain is built from TRBV6-4 and TRBJ2-1; 11 bases match TRBD1. The J segment lost 6 bases and the V segment lost 3 bases, leaving 1 base of the junction unmatched. Germline V gives CDR1 MRHNA, CDR2 SNTAGT. The CDR3 is 14 residues long. CDR3 sequence (DNA): TGTGCCAGCAGTGAAGGGACAGGGGGCAATGAGCAGTTCTTC. This gives the protein CASSEGTGGNEQFF.

This clonotype is medium-sized in the sample. The chain joins TRBV24-1 to TRBJ2-7; 7 bases map to TRBD2. J lost 0 bases, V lost 8 bases, and 21 bases had no gene match. Germline V gene data show CDR1 as KGHDR and CDR2 as SFDVKD. The CDR3 length is 19 residues. The CDR3 spells CATTLLPGTTLTFSYEQYF. The CDR3, as DNA: TGTGCCACCACTCTTCTCCCCGGGACTACCCTAACCTTCTCCTACGAGCAGTACTTC.

CDR3 protein: CSASSHSGEQFF. CDR3 sequence (DNA): TGCAGTGCTAGCTCGCACTCAGGTGAGCAGTTCTTC. This chain joins TRBV20-1 and TRBJ2-1; D gene unclear. V gave up 3 bases and J gave up 9 bases, with 12 bases separating them. CDR1 is DFQATT and CDR2 is SNEGSKA in the germline V gene (reference sequence). CDR3 size: 12 residues.

This clonotype is medium-sized. V gene TRBV11-2 combines with J gene TRBJ2-7; D is perhaps TRBD1 (6 bases). Trimming removed 5 bases from V and 4 bases from J, with 21 bases in between. Germline CDR1 and CDR2: SGHAT and FQNNGV. CDR3 length: 16 amino acids. CDR3 region: CASSLGGSGNRYEQYF. CDR3 DNA: TGTGCCAGCAGCCTAGGGGGTTCAGGTAATCGGTACGAGCAGTACTTC. The full variable domain, completed using reference TRBV11-2 and TRBJ2-7, is EAGVAQSPRYKIIEKRQSVAFWCNPISGHATLYWYQQILGQGPKLLIQFQNNGVVDDSQLPKDRFSAERLKGVDSTLKIQPAKLEDSAVYLCASSLGGSGNRYEQYFGPGTRLTVT.

This clonotype is labeled as large. V gene TRBV19 combines with J gene TRBJ2-5, with 8 nucleotides matching TRBD2. J was trimmed by 5 bases and V by 5 bases; bases with no gene match: 13. This CDR3 comprises 16 residues. Germline CDR1 LNHDA, CDR2 SQIVND (reference sequence). The CDR3 here is CASSGGLVFAGETQYF. The DNA for the CDR3 is TGTGCCAGTAGTGGGGGACTAGTATTCGCCGGGGAGACCCAGTACTTC.

This clonotype was recorded many times. The CDR3, as DNA: TGTGCCAGCAGCTTAAAGTCAGAGGCGAGCAATCAGCCCCAGCATTTT. Protein sequence: CASSLKSEASNQPQHF. The chain recombines TRBV7-2 with TRBJ1-5; D remains ambiguous. CDR3 length: 16 amino acids. From germline, CDR1 is SGHTA and CDR2 FQGNSA. Trimming removed 2 bases at V and 1 base at J, with 12 bases between.

The sample holds a few counts of this clonotype. The chain joins TRBV10-3 to TRBJ2-7; D is uncertain. CDR3 length equals 14 residues. V lost 3 bases to trimming and J lost 4 bases, with 13 bases between them. Looked up from germline, CDR1 is ENHRY and CDR2 is SYGVKD. The CDR3 is CAISDWSMVYEQYF. The CDR3 bases are TGTGCCATCAGTGATTGGTCAATGGTATACGAGCAGTACTTC.

The chain has TRBV11-1 and TRBJ2-1, with TRBD1 identical over 9 bases. CDR1 SGHAT and CDR2 FQDESV come from the germline V gene (reference sequence). V was clipped by 1 base and J by 7 bases; unmatched bases: 8. The CDR3 loop spans 16 amino acids. CDR3 residues: CASSLESGTGMNEQFF. The CDR3 bases are TGTGCCAGCAGCTTAGAATCGGGGACAGGGATGAATGAGCAGTTCTTC.

The V and J genes are TRBV2 and TRBJ1-5; the match to TRBD1 covers 7 bases. CDR3 length equals 13 residues. Germline-derived CDR1 and CDR2 are SNHLY and FYNNEI. V gave up 7 bases and J gave up 1 base; unmatched junction bases: 1. CDR3 amino acids: CASKQGSNQPQHF. CDR3 sequence (DNA): TGTGCCAGCAAACAGGGGAGCAATCAGCCCCAGCATTTT.

The chain employs TRBV4-1 and TRBJ2-3, with 7 nucleotides matching TRBD2. Trimming took 6 bases from V and 2 from J; bases not matched to a gene: 5. CDR1 is MGHRA and CDR2 is YSYEKL in the germline V gene. The CDR3 has 14 amino acids. The DNA of the CDR3 is TGCGCCAGCAGATACGGGGGGAACACAGATACGCAGTATTTT. It translates to CASRYGGNTDTQYF.

This clonotype has a handful of counts. This sequence joins TRBV19 and TRBJ1-1; tentatively, D is TRBD1 (5 bases). The CDR3 runs 15 residues. CDR1 is LNHDA, CDR2 SQIVND, per germline (reference sequence). The germline V and J ends were trimmed by 3 bases and 1 base, with 12 bases remaining between them. CDR3: CASSMTGHWNTEAFF. As DNA, the CDR3 is TGTGCCAGTAGTATGACCGGACACTGGAACACTGAAGCTTTCTTT.

At least ten counts were recorded for this clonotype. V gene TRBV20-1 combines with J gene TRBJ2-7, with TRBD2 identical over 11 bases. With V trimmed by 6 bases and J by 2 bases, 9 bases remained unmatched. Germline V gene data show CDR1 as DFQATT and CDR2 as SNEGSKA (reference sequence). This CDR3 is built from 15 residues. The CDR3: CSADAGTSGTYEQYF. CDR3 bases: TGCAGTGCAGACGCCGGGACTAGCGGTACCTACGAGCAGTACTTC.

Within the sample, this clonotype is medium-sized. The chain couples TRBV6-5 to TRBJ2-5; no reliable D call. V was clipped by 2 bases and J by 4 bases, with 8 bases between them. The V gene's germline CDR1 is MNHEY and CDR2 SVGAGI. The CDR3 covers 13 residues. The CDR3 coding sequence is TGTGCCAGCAGTTACCGGCCAGGAGAGACCCAGTACTTC. The encoded protein is CASSYRPGETQYF.

The table lists this clonotype with a few counts. The chain carries TRBV11-2 and TRBJ2-3; D gene uncertain. This CDR3 spans 11 amino acids. The germline gives CDR1 SGHAT, CDR2 FQNNGV. V lost 3 bases and J lost 9, with 7 bases in between. The CDR3 nucleotides read TGTGCCAGCAGCTTCGGCCGGACGCAGTATTTT. It is translated as CASSFGRTQYF. Variable domain in full (rest from reference TRBV11-2 and TRBJ2-3): EAGVAQSPRYKIIEKRQSVAFWCNPISGHATLYWYQQILGQGPKLLIQFQNNGVVDDSQLPKDRFSAERLKGVDSTLKIQPAKLEDSAVYLCASSFGRTQYFGPGTRLTVL.

The V and J genes are TRBV12-3 or TRBV12-4 and TRBJ2-5, with TRBD1 matching 8 bases. With V trimmed by 6 bases and J by 1 base, 4 bases remained unmatched. CDR3 length: 14 residues. The CDR3 DNA reads TGTGCCAGCAGCCGGACAGGGTCCCAAGAGACCCAGTACTTC. It yields the protein CASSRTGSQETQYF.

Here the CDR3 DNA reads TGTGCCAGCAGAGAAAGCCAGTATTATGGCTACACCTTC. It yields the protein CASRESQYYGYTF. The gene calls are TRBV2 and TRBJ1-2; the D is unclear. The CDR3 length is 13 residues. The V and J ends lost 6 bases and 5 bases respectively, with 13 bases between them. The V gene's germline CDR1 is SNHLY and CDR2 FYNNEI.

In this sample, this clonotype turned up many times. The chain couples TRBV27 to TRBJ1-2; 8 bases map to TRBD1. V dropped 2 bases and J dropped 4; count of bases not matched to a gene: 6. Per the germline V gene, CDR1 is MNHEY and CDR2 is SMNVEV (reference sequence). This CDR3 has 15 amino acids. CDR3 sequence (DNA): TGTGCCAGCAGTTTAGGACAGGGCCCGCCCTATGGCTACACCTTC. It is translated as CASSLGQGPPYGYTF.

The chain couples TRBV18 to TRBJ1-1, with D unclear. This CDR3 has 14 residues. In germline, CDR1 is KGHSH, CDR2 LQKENI. Trimming removed 6 bases from V and 3 bases from J, with 14 bases in between. Here the CDR3 DNA reads TGTGCCAGCTCCCCCCTTACAACTGACACTGAAGCTTTCTTT. This gives the protein CASSPLTTDTEAFF.

This clonotype came up a few times. The chain carries TRBV7-9 and TRBJ1-6; D perhaps matches TRBD1 (6 bases). Per germline, CDR1 SEHNR and CDR2 FQNEAQ (reference sequence). The CDR3 is 16 residues long. V shed 6 bases and J shed 7 bases, with 19 bases lying between them. The CDR3 is CASSKNRVAGNSPLHF. The DNA of the CDR3 is TGTGCCAGCAGTAAAAACAGGGTGGCGGGGAATTCACCCCTCCACTTT.

In this sample, this clonotype turned up many times. This chain joins TRBV7-2 and TRBJ1-5; 8 positions match TRBD1. This CDR3 region has 18 residues. The ends lost 5 bases at V and 0 bases at J; junction bases unmatched: 12. Per the germline V gene, CDR1 is SGHTA and CDR2 is FQGNSA. CDR3 loop: CASSQPGTGPNSNQPQHF. The DNA for the CDR3 is TGTGCCAGCAGCCAGCCCGGGACAGGACCTAATAGCAATCAGCCCCAGCATTTT. Full variable domain (missing parts from reference TRBV7-2 and TRBJ1-5): GAGVSQSPSNKVTEKGKDVELRCDPISGHTALYWYRQSLGQGLEFLIYFQGNSAPDKSGLPSDRFSAERTGGSVSTLTIQRTQQEDSAVYLCASSQPGTGPNSNQPQHFGDGTRLSIL.

This clonotype showed up just a few times. This chain links TRBV28 with TRBJ2-5, with TRBD2 matching 11 bases. CDR1 and CDR2 (germline): MDHEN, SYDVKM. The ends lost 4 bases at V and 1 base at J; junction bases unmatched: 17. The CDR3 has 20 residues. The CDR3 reads CASSSWLAGGSLKGQETQYF. The CDR3 nucleotides read TGTGCCAGCAGTTCCTGGCTAGCGGGAGGAAGTTTAAAGGGCCAAGAGACCCAGTACTTC.